The source of this TCR beta chain is a study of shared clonotypes between healthy human individuals. There were only Caucasian adults among the donors, and all lived in Nashville, Tennessee. Germline V gene lookup returns CDR1 SGHTS and CDR2 YDEGEE. V was clipped by 5 bases and J by 7 bases, with 15 bases between them. This CDR3 has 14 amino acids. In regard to this clone: Its antigen is not identified.

The protocol was immunoSEQ multiplex PCR, while the TCRdb copy is restricted to in-frame clones and leaves out a portion. The repertoire holds 2 million to 2.5 million clones, with approximately 95% as singletons. General study points: Larger estimated richness was generally recorded for naive subsets relative to memory subsets. In contrast to clonotypes shared by all four donors, non-shared clonotypes had lower generation probabilities.

V is TRBV5-8 and J is TRBJ1-4; tentatively, D is TRBD1 (6 bases). Sequencing was carried out using naive CD4+ T cells sorted from blood. The subset was: CD45RA+ positively selected. This TCR came from a young man in good health. The CDR3 region is CASRSIRGSEKLFF. CDR3 in DNA: TGTGCCAGCAGAAGTATCAGGGGTAGTGAAAAACTGTTTTTT.